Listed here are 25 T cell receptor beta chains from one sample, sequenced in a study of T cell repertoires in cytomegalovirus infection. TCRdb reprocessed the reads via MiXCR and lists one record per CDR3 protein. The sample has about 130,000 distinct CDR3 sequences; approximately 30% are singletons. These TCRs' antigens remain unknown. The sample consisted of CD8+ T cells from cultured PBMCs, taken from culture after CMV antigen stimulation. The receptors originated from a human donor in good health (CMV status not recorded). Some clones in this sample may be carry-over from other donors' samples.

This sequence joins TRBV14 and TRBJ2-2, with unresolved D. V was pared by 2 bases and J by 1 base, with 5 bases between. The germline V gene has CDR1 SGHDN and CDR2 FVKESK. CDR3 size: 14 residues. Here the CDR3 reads CASSQSGNTGELFF. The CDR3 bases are TGTGCCAGCAGCCAATCAGGGAACACCGGGGAGCTGTTTTTT.

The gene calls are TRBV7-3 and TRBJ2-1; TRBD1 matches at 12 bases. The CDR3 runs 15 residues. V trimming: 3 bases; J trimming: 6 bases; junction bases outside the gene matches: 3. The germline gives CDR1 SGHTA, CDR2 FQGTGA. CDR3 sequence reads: CASSLGQGARNEQFF. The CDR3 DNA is TGTGCCAGCAGCTTGGGACAGGGGGCGCGCAATGAGCAGTTCTTC.

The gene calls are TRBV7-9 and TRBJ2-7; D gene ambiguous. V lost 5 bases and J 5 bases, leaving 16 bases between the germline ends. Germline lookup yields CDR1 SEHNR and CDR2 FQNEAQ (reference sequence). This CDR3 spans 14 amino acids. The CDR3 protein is CASSPDNLSDEQYF. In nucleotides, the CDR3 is TGTGCCAGCAGCCCAGACAACTTATCGGACGAGCAGTACTTC.

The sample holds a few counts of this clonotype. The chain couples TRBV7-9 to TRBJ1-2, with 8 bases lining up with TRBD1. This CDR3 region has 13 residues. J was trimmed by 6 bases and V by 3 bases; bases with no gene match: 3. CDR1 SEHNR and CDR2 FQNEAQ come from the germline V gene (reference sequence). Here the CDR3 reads CASSLGRGHGYTF. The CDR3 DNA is TGTGCCAGCAGCTTGGGCAGGGGGCATGGCTACACCTTC.

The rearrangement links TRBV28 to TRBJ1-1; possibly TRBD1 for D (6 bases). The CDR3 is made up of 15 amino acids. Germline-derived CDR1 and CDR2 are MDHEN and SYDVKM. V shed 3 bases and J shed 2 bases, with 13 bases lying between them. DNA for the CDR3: TGTGCCAGCAGTTTGCCCCGGGACATTAACACTGAAGCTTTCTTT. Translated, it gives CASSLPRDINTEAFF.

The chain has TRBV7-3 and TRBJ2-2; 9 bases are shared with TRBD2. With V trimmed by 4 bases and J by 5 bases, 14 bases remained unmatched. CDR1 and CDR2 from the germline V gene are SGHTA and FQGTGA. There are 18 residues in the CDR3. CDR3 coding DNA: TGTGCCAGCAGCTCTTCCGGGACTAGCTTTAGGGGAACCGGGGAGCTGTTTTTT. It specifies CASSSSGTSFRGTGELFF.

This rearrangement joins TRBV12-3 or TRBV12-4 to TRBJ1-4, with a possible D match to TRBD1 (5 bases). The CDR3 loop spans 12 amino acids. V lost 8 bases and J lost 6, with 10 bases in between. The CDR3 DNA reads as TGTGCCAGCCTCTCGGGGGATGAAAAACTGTTTTTT. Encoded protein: CASLSGDEKLFF.

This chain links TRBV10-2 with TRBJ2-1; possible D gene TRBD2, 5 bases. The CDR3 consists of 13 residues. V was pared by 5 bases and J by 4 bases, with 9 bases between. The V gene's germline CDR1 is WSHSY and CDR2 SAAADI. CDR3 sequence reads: CASSNGLYNEQFF. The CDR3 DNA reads TGCGCCAGCAGTAATGGACTTTACAATGAGCAGTTCTTC.

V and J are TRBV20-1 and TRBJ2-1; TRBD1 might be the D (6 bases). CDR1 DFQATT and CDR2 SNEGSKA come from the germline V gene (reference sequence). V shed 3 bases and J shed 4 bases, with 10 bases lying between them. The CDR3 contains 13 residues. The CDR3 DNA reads TGCAGTGCTAGGAGGGGGAATTACAATGAGCAGTTCTTC. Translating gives CSARRGNYNEQFF.

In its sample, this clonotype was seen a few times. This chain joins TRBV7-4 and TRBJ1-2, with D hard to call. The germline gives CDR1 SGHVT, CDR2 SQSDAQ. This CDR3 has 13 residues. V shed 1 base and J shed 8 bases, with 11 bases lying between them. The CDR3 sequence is CASSLGVIKGYTF. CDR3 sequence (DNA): TGTGCCAGCAGCTTAGGAGTGATAAAGGGCTACACCTTC.

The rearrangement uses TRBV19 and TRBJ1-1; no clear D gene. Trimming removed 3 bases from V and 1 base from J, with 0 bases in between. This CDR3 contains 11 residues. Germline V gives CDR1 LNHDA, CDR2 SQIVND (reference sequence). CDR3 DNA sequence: TGTGCCAGTAGTATGAACACTGAAGCTTTCTTT. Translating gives CASSMNTEAFF. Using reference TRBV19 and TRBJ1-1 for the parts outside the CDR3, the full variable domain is DGGITQSPKYLFRKEGQNVTLSCEQNLNHDAMYWYRQDPGQGLRLIYYSQIVNDFQKGDIAEGYSVSREKKESFPLTVTSAQKNPTAFYLCASSMNTEAFFGQGTRLTVV.

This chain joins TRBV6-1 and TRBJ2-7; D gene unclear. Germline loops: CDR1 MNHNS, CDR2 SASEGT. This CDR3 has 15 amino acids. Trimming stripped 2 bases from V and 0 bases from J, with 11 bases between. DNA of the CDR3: TGTGCCAGCAGTGAAATAGCTCTTCCCTCCTACGAGCAGTACTTC. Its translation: CASSEIALPSYEQYF.

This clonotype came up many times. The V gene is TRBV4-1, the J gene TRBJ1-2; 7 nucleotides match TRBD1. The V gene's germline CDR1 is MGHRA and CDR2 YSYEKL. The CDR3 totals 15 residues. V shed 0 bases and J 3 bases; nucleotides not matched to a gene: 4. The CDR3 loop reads CASSQEQGRDYGYTF. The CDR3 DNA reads TGCGCCAGCAGCCAAGAACAGGGGAGGGACTATGGCTACACCTTC.

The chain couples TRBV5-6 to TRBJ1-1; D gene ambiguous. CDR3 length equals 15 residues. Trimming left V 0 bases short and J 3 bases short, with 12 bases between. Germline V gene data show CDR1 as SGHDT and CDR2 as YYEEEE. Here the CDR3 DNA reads TGTGCCAGCAGCTTGGGACTCGGGATGGACACTGAAGCTTTCTTT. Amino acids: CASSLGLGMDTEAFF.

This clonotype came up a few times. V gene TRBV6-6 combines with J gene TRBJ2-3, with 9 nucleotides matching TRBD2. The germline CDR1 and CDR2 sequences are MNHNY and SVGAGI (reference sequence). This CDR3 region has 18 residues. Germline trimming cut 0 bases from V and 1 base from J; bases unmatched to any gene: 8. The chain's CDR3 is CASSYSGKRGDRTDTQYF. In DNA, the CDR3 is TGTGCCAGCAGTTACTCAGGCAAGCGGGGGGACCGCACAGATACGCAGTATTTT.

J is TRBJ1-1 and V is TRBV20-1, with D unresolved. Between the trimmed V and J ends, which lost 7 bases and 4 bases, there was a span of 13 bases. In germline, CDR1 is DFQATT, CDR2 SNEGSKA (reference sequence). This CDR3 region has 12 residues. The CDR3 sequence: CSVPEGVTEAFF. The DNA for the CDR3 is TGCAGTGTTCCTGAGGGCGTCACTGAAGCTTTCTTT.

The CDR3 bases are TGTGCCAGCAGGAGGGGGACAGGGGGGCACAATGAGCAGTTCTTC. Translating it yields CASRRGTGGHNEQFF. The chain employs TRBV2 and TRBJ2-1; TRBD1 agrees at 11 bases. The V gene's germline CDR1 is SNHLY and CDR2 FYNNEI. This CDR3 region has 15 residues. With V trimmed by 6 bases and J by 5 bases, 6 bases remained unmatched.

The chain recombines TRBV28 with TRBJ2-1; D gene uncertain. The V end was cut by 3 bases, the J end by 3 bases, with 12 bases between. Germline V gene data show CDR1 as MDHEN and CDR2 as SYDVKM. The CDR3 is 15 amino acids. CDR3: CASSFPRSGYNEQFF. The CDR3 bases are TGTGCCAGCAGTTTTCCCCGGTCGGGCTACAATGAGCAGTTCTTC.

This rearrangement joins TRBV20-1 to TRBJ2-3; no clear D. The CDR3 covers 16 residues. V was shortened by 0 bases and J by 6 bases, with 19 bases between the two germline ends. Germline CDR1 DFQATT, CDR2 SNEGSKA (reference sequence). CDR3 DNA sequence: TGCAGTGCTAGAGATAACGGTGGTGTCCGGGTGGATACGCAGTATTTT. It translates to CSARDNGGVRVDTQYF.

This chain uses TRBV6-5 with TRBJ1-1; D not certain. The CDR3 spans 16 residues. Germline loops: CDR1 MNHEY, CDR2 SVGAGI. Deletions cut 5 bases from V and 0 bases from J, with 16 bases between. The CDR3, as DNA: TGTGCCAGCAGTCCGACGGGTACTATCATGAACACTGAAGCTTTCTTT. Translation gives CASSPTGTIMNTEAFF.

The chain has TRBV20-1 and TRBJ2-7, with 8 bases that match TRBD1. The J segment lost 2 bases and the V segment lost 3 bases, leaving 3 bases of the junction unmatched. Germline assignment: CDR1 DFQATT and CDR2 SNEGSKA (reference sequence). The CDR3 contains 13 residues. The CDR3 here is CSARPGQAYEQYF. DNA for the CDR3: TGCAGTGCTAGGCCGGGACAGGCCTACGAGCAGTACTTC.

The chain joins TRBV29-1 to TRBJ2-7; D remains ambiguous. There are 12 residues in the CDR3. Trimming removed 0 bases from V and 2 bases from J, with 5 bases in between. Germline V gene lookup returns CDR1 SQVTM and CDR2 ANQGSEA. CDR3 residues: CSVEDGPYEQYF. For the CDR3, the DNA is TGCAGCGTTGAAGATGGGCCCTACGAGCAGTACTTC.

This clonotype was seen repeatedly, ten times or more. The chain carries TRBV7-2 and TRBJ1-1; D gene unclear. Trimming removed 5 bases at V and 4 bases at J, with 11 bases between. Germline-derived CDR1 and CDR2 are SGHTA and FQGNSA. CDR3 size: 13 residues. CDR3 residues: CASSPDVSTEAFF. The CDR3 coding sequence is TGTGCCAGCAGCCCTGATGTCAGCACTGAAGCTTTCTTT.

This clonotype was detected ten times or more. The CDR3 here is CASSLVTSGEQFF. The CDR3 DNA follows: TGTGCCAGCAGCTTAGTTACTAGCGGGGAGCAGTTCTTC. The J gene is TRBJ2-1, the V gene TRBV7-2; TRBD2 matches at 9 bases. The CDR3 is 13 residues long. The V segment lost 1 base and the J segment 10 bases; nucleotides outside the gene matches: 2. Germline V gene data show CDR1 as SGHTA and CDR2 as FQGNSA.

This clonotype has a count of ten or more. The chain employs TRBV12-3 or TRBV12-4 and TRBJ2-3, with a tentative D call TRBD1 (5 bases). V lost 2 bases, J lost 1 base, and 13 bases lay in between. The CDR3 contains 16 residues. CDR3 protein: CASSLTGRAGTDTQYF. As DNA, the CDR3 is TGTGCCAGCAGTTTAACTGGCAGGGCGGGCACAGATACGCAGTATTTT.